This TCR beta chain was identified in a study of cytotoxic CD8 clonotypes in ibrutinib-treated CLL. On the study more broadly: Partial responders around 24, complete 2; around twelve progressed and around 15 stayed in remission by median 68 months. Study-wide findings and caveats: Clonality went up at ibrutinib response and then declined back toward baseline at progression.

In regard to this clone: The antigen is undetermined.

Genomic DNA (around 2 micrograms) was obtained from cryopreserved PBMCs for construction of TCR beta libraries. The table came from immunoSEQ multiplex PCR; TCRdb's copy has only in-frame clones and leaves some out. The sample consists of approximately 170,000 clones, 70% to 90% of them appearing once. The material sequenced was PBMCs, taken at disease progression, from a patient treated with ibrutinib. The sequence derives from a human donor with chronic lymphocytic leukemia.

The CDR3 region is CASRQDRELGTQYF. CDR3 nucleotide sequence: TGTGCCAGCAGACAAGACAGGGAACTCGGGACCCAGTACTTC. This rearrangement joins TRBV2 to TRBJ2-5; the match to TRBD1 covers 7 bases. The length of the CDR3 is 14 residues. The V and J ends lost 6 bases and 7 bases, in that order; junction bases with no gene match: 11. Germline V CDR1 and CDR2: SNHLY, FYNNEI.